A single TCR beta chain is shown here with its context. This sample is drawn from a study of cytotoxic CD8 clonotypes in ibrutinib-treated CLL. The repertoire was sequenced with immunoSEQ multiplex PCR; TCRdb's copy has only in-frame clones and lacks some. The table has about 310,000 clones, around four fifths seen once. Losses at the gene ends were 3 bases for V and 2 bases for J; bases not matched to a gene: 23. The CDR3 spans 22 residues. The germline V gene has CDR1 MDHEN and CDR2 SYDVKM. The chain is built from TRBV28 and TRBJ2-3; the match to TRBD2 covers 10 bases. The TCR originated in a human donor with chronic lymphocytic leukemia. The input for sequencing was PBMCs, taken before ibrutinib treatment. The CDR3 loop reads CASSFFGLASGSQPRLTDTQYF. The CDR3 region has the DNA TGTGCCAGCAGTTTCTTTGGTTTGGCTAGCGGGAGTCAACCCCGACTCACAGATACGCAGTATTTT.